Following are 13 T cell receptor beta chains from one sample sequenced in a study of cytotoxic CD8 clonotypes in ibrutinib-treated CLL. Only in-frame clones appear in the TCRdb table, and some are missing; sequencing was by immunoSEQ multiplex PCR. The data contain just over 200,000 clones, 65% to 80% of them singletons. Sequences were derived from PBMCs, sampled after 12 months of ibrutinib treatment. The receptors shown here come from a human donor with chronic lymphocytic leukemia.

The chain links TRBV4-2 to TRBJ2-1; TRBD2 matches 13 bases. The CDR3 consists of 17 residues. Germline V gives CDR1 LGHNA, CDR2 YNFKEQ. V lost 4 bases to trimming and J lost 4 bases; unmatched junction nucleotides: 7. As DNA, the CDR3 is TGTGCCAGCAGCCGAGGACTAGCGGGAGTGGATTACAATGAGCAGTTCTTC. Translated, it gives CASSRGLAGVDYNEQFF.

The chain employs TRBV5-4 and TRBJ1-5; maybe TRBD1 (5 bases). The CDR3 covers 16 residues. Deletions cut 0 bases from V and 3 bases from J, with 13 bases between. Per the germline V gene, CDR1 is SGHNT and CDR2 is YYREEE (reference sequence). In DNA form, the CDR3 reads TGTGCCAGCAGCTTGGGAGGCCAGGGAAACAATCAGCCCCAGCATTTT. Its translation: CASSLGGQGNNQPQHF. The complete variable domain, with remaining parts taken from reference TRBV5-4 and TRBJ1-5, reads ETGVTQSPTHLIKTRGQQVTLRCSSQSGHNTVSWYQQALGQGPQFIFQYYREEENGRGNFPPRFSGLQFPNYSSELNVNALELDDSALYLCASSLGGQGNNQPQHFGDGTRLSIL.

CDR3 in amino acids: CASSLMAGAANYGYTF. For the CDR3, the DNA is TGTGCCAGCAGCTTAATGGCAGGGGCGGCGAACTATGGCTACACCTTC. V gene TRBV7-3 combines with J gene TRBJ1-2; D is possibly TRBD1 (6 bases). With 1 base removed from V and 2 bases from J, the gap between germline ends came to 14 bases. This CDR3 region has 16 residues. Germline V gene lookup returns CDR1 SGHTA and CDR2 FQGTGA.

V is TRBV28 and J is TRBJ1-5, with a tentative D call TRBD1 (5 bases). This CDR3 comprises 14 residues. The ends were cut back, 5 bases at V and 3 bases at J, with 11 bases in the middle. The germline V gene has CDR1 MDHEN and CDR2 SYDVKM. The CDR3 coding sequence is TGTGCCAGCAGTCTTGGACATAACAATCAGCCCCAGCATTTT. Translating it yields CASSLGHNNQPQHF. Combining the CDR3 with reference TRBV28 and TRBJ1-5 gives the whole variable domain DVKVTQSSRYLVKRTGEKVFLECVQDMDHENMFWYRQDPGLGLRLIYFSYDVKMKEKGDIPEGYSVSREKKERFSLILESASTNQTSMYLCASSLGHNNQPQHFGDGTRLSIL.

The chain couples TRBV6-6 to TRBJ1-1, with D possibly being TRBD1 (5 bases). The CDR3 extends over 13 amino acids. Per germline, CDR1 MNHNY and CDR2 SVGAGI (reference sequence). The V end was cut by 7 bases, the J end by 5 bases, with 14 bases between. The CDR3 nucleotides read TGTGCCAGCACCTCAGGGAAGGTAACTGAAGCTTTCTTT. The encoded protein is CASTSGKVTEAFF.

This clone occurred a few times. The chain combines TRBV7-9 with TRBJ1-3; no clear D. Germline V gene sequence: CDR1 SEHNR, CDR2 FQNEAQ (reference sequence). Trimming pared 1 base from V and 2 bases from J, leaving 6 bases between. The CDR3 is made up of 14 amino acids. The chain's CDR3 is CASSLDIAGNTIYF. The DNA for the CDR3 is TGTGCCAGCAGCTTAGACATAGCTGGAAACACCATATATTTT.

This clone was seen a handful of times. The chain recombines TRBV5-1 with TRBJ2-7; D tentatively reads TRBD1 or TRBD2 (6 bases each). CDR3 length: 13 residues. Germline V gives CDR1 SGHRS, CDR2 YFSETQ. Trimming stripped 4 bases from V and 3 bases from J, with 11 bases between. CDR3 amino acids: CASSRGPSYEQYF. CDR3 bases: TGCGCCAGCAGCCGGGGGCCCAGCTACGAGCAGTACTTC.

V usage is TRBV6-5 and J usage is TRBJ1-1, with 8 bases aligning to TRBD1. The CDR3 is 15 residues long. With V trimmed by 7 bases and J by 4 bases, 11 bases remained unmatched. In germline, CDR1 is MNHEY, CDR2 SVGAGI. CDR3 in DNA: TGTGCCAGCACGCAGGGGGCGATTTGGGGCACTGAAGCTTTCTTT. Translated: CASTQGAIWGTEAFF.

The chain employs TRBV4-3 and TRBJ2-7; D gene ambiguous. From germline, CDR1 is LGHNA and CDR2 YSLEER. The V end lost 0 bases, the J end lost 2 bases, and 11 bases lay between the germline ends. The CDR3 length is 15 residues. The CDR3: CASSQEANSPYEQYF. The CDR3 bases are TGCGCCAGCAGCCAAGAGGCGAACAGCCCCTACGAGCAGTACTTC.

The chain employs TRBV27 and TRBJ2-7; D is possibly TRBD2 (5 bases). This CDR3 has 15 amino acids. V shed 0 bases and J shed 0 bases, with 9 bases lying between them. Germline V gene sequence: CDR1 MNHEY, CDR2 SMNVEV (reference sequence). CDR3 loop: CASSLSRRVSYEQYF. CDR3 coding DNA: TGTGCCAGCAGTTTATCTCGGCGGGTCTCCTACGAGCAGTACTTC.

This clone was picked up a small number of times. The chain employs TRBV30 and TRBJ1-1, with no clear D. The V gene lost 8 bases and the J gene lost 6 bases, with 13 bases spanning the gap. The CDR3 extends over 11 amino acids. Germline CDR1 reads GTSNPN; CDR2 reads SVGIG (reference sequence). The CDR3 bases are TGTGCCATCAACCGGCCCGCTGAAGCTTTCTTT. Translation gives CAINRPAEAFF. The whole variable domain, remainder taken from reference TRBV30 and TRBJ1-1, is SQTIHQWPATLVQPVGSPLSLECTVEGTSNPNLYWYRQAAGRGLQLLFYSVGIGQISSEVPQNLSASRPQDRQFILSSKKLLLSDSGFYLCAINRPAEAFFGQGTRLTVV.

J is TRBJ1-1 and V is TRBV10-2, with D maybe TRBD1 (6 bases). Trimming took off 4 bases at V and 0 bases at J, with 6 bases between the two ends. Germline values: CDR1 WSHSY, CDR2 SAAADI. There are 13 residues in the CDR3. The CDR3 bases are TGCGCCAGCAGTGGACAGGTGAACACTGAAGCTTTCTTT. This encodes CASSGQVNTEAFF.

This sequence joins TRBV7-6 and TRBJ1-1, with D possibly TRBD1 on 5 matching bases. This CDR3 is 13 amino acids long. Germline CDR1 reads SGHVS; CDR2 reads FNYEAQ. Trimming shortened V by 3 bases and J by 1 base, and 6 bases separated the two germline ends. The CDR3 bases are TGTGCCAGCAGCTTTGGGGGGAACACTGAAGCTTTCTTT. Protein sequence: CASSFGGNTEAFF.